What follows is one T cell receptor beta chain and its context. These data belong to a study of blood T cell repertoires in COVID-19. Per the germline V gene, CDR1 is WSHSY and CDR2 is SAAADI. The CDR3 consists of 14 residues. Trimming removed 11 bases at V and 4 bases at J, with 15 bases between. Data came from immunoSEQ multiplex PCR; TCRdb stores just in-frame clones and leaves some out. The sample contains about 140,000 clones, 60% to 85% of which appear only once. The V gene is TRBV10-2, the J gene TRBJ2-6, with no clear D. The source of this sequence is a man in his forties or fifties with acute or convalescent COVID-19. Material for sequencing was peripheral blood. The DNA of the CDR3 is TGCGCCTCCCAGCTGGGCACCGGGGCCAACGTCCTGACTTTC. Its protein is CASQLGTGANVLTF.